The rows below give T cell receptor beta chains drawn from one sample of a study of cytotoxic CD8 clonotypes in ibrutinib-treated CLL. Sequenced by immunoSEQ multiplex PCR; TCRdb stores in-frame clones only, minus some. The repertoire holds 100,000 or so clones, with about 50% as singletons. This sample comprised PBMCs, obtained after 24 months of ibrutinib treatment. The source is a human donor with chronic lymphocytic leukemia. Each CDR3 is given with its conserved first and last residue. The D gene is left open where the match is weak. Rows give clone size only sometimes, using once, few, many, or a class for an expanded clone.

>TRBD1|-|TRBJ2-5|TRBV28
TGTGCCAGCACCACTCCGGGACAGGGGGATCAGACCCAGTACTTC
CASTTPGQGDQTQYF
>TRBD1|-|TRBJ2-1|TRBV6-1
TGTGCCACCGACAGGGGACTTACCTACAATGAGCAGTTCTTC
CATDRGLTYNEQFF
>-|once|TRBJ1-6|TRBV7-2
TGTGCCAGCAGCTTAGTGGGGGGTTACAATTCACCCCTCCACTTT
CASSLVGGYNSPLHF
>-|-|TRBJ2-3|TRBV6-1
TGTGCCAGCAGTGAACCGGGGGGCCGGGTGAATACGCAGTATTTT
CASSEPGGRVNTQYF
>TRBD2|-|TRBJ2-3|TRBV4-2
TGTGCCAGCAGCCGGGGGCGAACTAGCGGGGAGGATACGCAGTATTTT
CASSRGRTSGEDTQYF
>-|few|TRBJ2-7|TRBV6-1
TGTGCCAGCAGAGGCCAAACCGGACCAACCTACGAGCAGTACTTC
CASRGQTGPTYEQYF
>-|-|TRBJ2-7|TRBV5-1
TGCGCCAGCAGCTTCTTCGGGGAACCGAACTACGAGCAGTACTTC
CASSFFGEPNYEQYF
>TRBD1|-|TRBJ1-2|TRBV28
TGTGGCAGCAGAGGGCAGGGGGGCACCAGGGTCGGCTACACCTTC
CGSRGQGGTRVGYTF
>-|-|TRBJ2-3|TRBV6-1
TGTGCCAGCAGTGAAGTAGGGTCCTACACAGATACGCAGTATTTT
CASSEVGSYTDTQYF
>TRBD1|few|TRBJ1-2|TRBV4-1
TGCGCCAGCAGCCAAGAAGGGACAGGGGTCGGCGGCTACACCTTC
CASSQEGTGVGGYTF
>TRBD2|few|TRBJ2-5|TRBV14
TGTGCCAGCAGCCAAGTCGGGGGGGCCTCAGAGACCCAGTACTTC
CASSQVGGASETQYF
>-|-|TRBJ1-3|TRBV5-1
TGCGCCAGCAGCTTTTCAGGCGGGGCCGGAAACACCATATATTTT
CASSFSGGAGNTIYF
>-|-|TRBJ1-1|TRBV10-2
TGCGCCAGCAGTGTTATTTCCGACACTGAAGCTTTCTTT
CASSVISDTEAFF
>-|-|TRBJ2-3|TRBV5-1
TGCGCCAGCAGCTTGGCTCTAGTTGGAGATACGCAGTATTTT
CASSLALVGDTQYF
>TRBD1|-|TRBJ2-1|TRBV10-3
TGTGCCATCAGAGGTATGGGGGCGGGACAGGGGGGTCTCGATGAGCAGTTCTTC
CAIRGMGAGQGGLDEQFF
>TRBD1|-|TRBJ1-1|TRBV5-6
TGTGCCAGCAGCTTGGTGGACAGGGTCTCCACTGAAGCTTTCTTT
CASSLVDRVSTEAFF
>-|-|TRBJ2-3|TRBV7-2
TGTGCCAGCAGCTCGACCACAGATACGCAGTATTTT
CASSSTTDTQYF
>-|few|TRBJ2-7|TRBV29-1
TGCAGCGTTGAAGACCCGGGCCGAGCCCCGGGGGAGCAGTACTTC
CSVEDPGRAPGEQYF
>-|-|TRBJ2-7|TRBV19
TGTGCCAGTAGTTCCGGGACACCCTACGAGCAGTACTTC
CASSSGTPYEQYF
>TRBD1|-|TRBJ1-5|TRBV6-6
TGTGCCAGCACCTCCGGGACAGCTAATCAGCCCCAGCATTTT
CASTSGTANQPQHF
>TRBD1|-|TRBJ1-1|TRBV6-5
TGTGCCAGCACAGGACAGGGTTTCACTGAAGCTTTCTTT
CASTGQGFTEAFF
>-|-|TRBJ2-5|TRBV19
TGTGCCAGTAACCGAGCGGGCGGGTCAAAAGAGACCCAGTACTTC
CASNRAGGSKETQYF
>TRBD2|-|TRBJ2-7|TRBV27
TGTGCCAGCGAGGAGTTAAGCGGGGGGTCAAGGAACGAGCAGTACTTC
CASEELSGGSRNEQYF
>-|-|TRBJ2-7|TRBV29-1
TGCAGCGCCAGGGGCGCCTCCTACGAGCAGTACTTC
CSARGASYEQYF
>TRBD1|-|TRBJ1-5|TRBV5-1
TGCGCCAGCAGCTTCAGGGGGAATCAGCCCCAGCATTTT
CASSFRGNQPQHF
>-|-|TRBJ2-3|TRBV11-3
TGTGCCAGCAGCTTAGATCGGGCACTGGATACGCAGTATTTT
CASSLDRALDTQYF
>-|-|TRBJ2-2|TRBV5-1
TGCGCCAGCAGCTTGGCTCGGGAGTATGGGGAGCTGTTTTTT
CASSLAREYGELFF
>TRBD2|-|TRBJ2-1|TRBV15
TGTGCCACCAGCGGACTAGCGGGGAAGGGTAATGAGCAGTTCTTC
CATSGLAGKGNEQFF
>-|-|TRBJ1-1|TRBV7-6
TGTGCCAGCCGAACTACCCTGCAATTGAACACTGAAGCTTTCTTT
CASRTTLQLNTEAFF
>-|-|TRBJ1-5|TRBV7-9
TGTGCCAGCAGCTTAGACGGACCTAGCAATCAGCCCCAGCATTTT
CASSLDGPSNQPQHF
>TRBD2|once|TRBJ2-5|TRBV19
TGTGCCAGTAGTACCTTCGTGAGCGGGGGGGCGTTCGAGGAAGAGACCCAGTACTTC
CASSTFVSGGAFEEETQYF
>-|few|TRBJ1-1|TRBV20-1
TGCAGTGCCATTCCGGAGACTGAAGCTTTCTTT
CSAIPETEAFF
>-|-|TRBJ2-5|TRBV2
TGTGCCAGCAGGGAGGGGGTCGGAGAGACCCAGTACTTC
CASREGVGETQYF
>-|few|TRBJ1-1|TRBV30
TGTGCCTGGAGTGAACAGGTGAACACTGAAGCTTTCTTT
CAWSEQVNTEAFF
>-|-|TRBJ1-6|TRBV7-2
TGTGCCAGCAGCTTAGTTGGGACAACTTCACCCCTCCACTTT
CASSLVGTTSPLHF
>TRBD2|many|TRBJ2-5|TRBV9
TGTGCCAGCAGCGGAACTAGCGGGGGTAACCAGTACTTC
CASSGTSGGNQYF
>TRBD2|-|TRBJ2-7|TRBV7-2
TGTGCCAGCAGCCCCTGGACTAGCGGGGGAGAGCAGTACTTC
CASSPWTSGGEQYF
>TRBD1|once|TRBJ1-2|TRBV6-5
TGTGCCAGCTCACACAGGGACAGTAAATATGGCTACACCTTC
CASSHRDSKYGYTF
>-|-|TRBJ2-7|TRBV5-1
TGCGCCAGCAGCTTGACAGGCCCGCTCTACGAGCAGTACTTC
CASSLTGPLYEQYF
>-|many|TRBJ2-6|TRBV5-4
TGTGCCACCCCGGTCCGGGGGGCCAACGTCCTGACTTTC
CATPVRGANVLTF
>-|-|TRBJ2-5|TRBV29-1
TGCAGCGTTGGTCAGGAGACCCAGTACTTC
CSVGQETQYF
>TRBD1|-|TRBJ1-2|TRBV7-8
TGTGCCAGCAGCCGGACAGGGGACTATGGCTACACCTTC
CASSRTGDYGYTF
>-|-|TRBJ1-2|TRBV2
TGTGCCAGCATCGGGCAGGGTATAGTTTATGGCTACACCTTC
CASIGQGIVYGYTF
>-|-|TRBJ2-2|TRBV27
TGTGCCAGCAGTTTTACCCCGTTCACCACCGGTGGGGAGCTGTTTTTT
CASSFTPFTTGGELFF
>TRBD1|-|TRBJ2-7|TRBV28
TGTGCCAGCAGTTTCCGCCGGGACAGGGGATGGTTC
CASSFRRDRGWF
>TRBD2|few|TRBJ2-5|TRBV7-3
TGTGCCAGCAGCTCCAGACTAGCGGGGCAAGAGACCCAGTACTTC
CASSSRLAGQETQYF
>-|-|TRBJ2-5|TRBV29-1
TGCAGCGTTGAAGCGGATCAGGGGCGGGAGACCCAGTACTTC
CSVEADQGRETQYF
>-|-|TRBJ2-7|TRBV4-1
TGCGCCAGCAGCCGACAGCAGGCCTTGGGCGCTTACGAGCAGTACTTC
CASSRQQALGAYEQYF
>TRBD1|once|TRBJ2-3|TRBV5-1
TGCGCCAGCGGGGTGATGACAGGGAGTTCAGATACGCAGTATTTT
CASGVMTGSSDTQYF
>-|few|TRBJ1-2|TRBV28
TGTGCCAGCAGTTCTCAGGGATTCGGTAACTATGGCTACACCTTC
CASSSQGFGNYGYTF
>TRBD1|few|TRBJ1-5|TRBV5-1
TGCGCCAGCAGCCTCACAGGGGTTAATCAGCCCCAGCATTTT
CASSLTGVNQPQHF
>TRBD2|few|TRBJ2-1|TRBV9
TGTGCCAGCAGCCCGGGGGCTAGCGGGGGGTTCAGCTCCTACAATGAGCAGTTCTTC
CASSPGASGGFSSYNEQFF
>-|-|TRBJ2-5|TRBV7-8
TGTGCCAGCAGCTTAGACGGTCGCAGAGAAGAGACCCAGTACTTC
CASSLDGRREETQYF
>-|once|TRBJ1-1|TRBV6-5
TGTGCCAGCAGTTATGCAGGGAACACTGAAGCTTTCTTT
CASSYAGNTEAFF